This is a list of T cell receptor beta chains from one sample in a study of T-cell reconstitution after alpha-beta-depleted transplantation in children. TCRdb analysed the PCR reads with MiXCR anew, one entry per CDR3 protein. The repertoire holds around 340,000 distinct CDR3 sequences, with 13% as singletons. The input for sequencing was PBMCs, taken from the stem cell graft. The receptor source for this set is a human donor who donated a stem cell graft to a child with Fanconi anemia. CDR3s include the opening cysteine and the closing phenylalanine or tryptophan. Each record gives: CDR3 length, J gene, D gene, clone size, V gene, CDR3 protein, CDR3 DNA. D genes are given only for firm matches. The size of a clone is reported for some rows only, either as once, few or many, or as a class for expanded clones.

CDR3 length: 15; J gene: TRBJ2-1; D gene: TRBD2; clone size: many; V gene: TRBV9; CDR3 protein: CASSASGGTYNEQFF; CDR3 DNA: TGTGCCAGCAGCGCTAGCGGGGGGACCTACAATGAGCAGTTCTTC
CDR3 length: 16; J gene: TRBJ1-2; D gene: NA; clone size: NA; V gene: TRBV5-1; CDR3 protein: CACSRGSLQPRDGYTF; CDR3 DNA: TGCGCCTGCAGCCGAGGCAGCCTTCAACCGCGGGATGGCTACACCTTC
CDR3 length: 13; J gene: TRBJ2-6; D gene: NA; clone size: few; V gene: TRBV10-3; CDR3 protein: CAIPSSGANVLTF; CDR3 DNA: TGTGCCATCCCGAGCTCTGGGGCCAACGTCCTGACTTTC
CDR3 length: 13; J gene: TRBJ2-3; D gene: NA; clone size: NA; V gene: TRBV24-1; CDR3 protein: CATSDYPTDTQYF; CDR3 DNA: TGTGCCACCAGTGATTACCCCACAGATACGCAGTATTTT
CDR3 length: 15; J gene: TRBJ2-1; D gene: NA; clone size: many; V gene: TRBV5-1; CDR3 protein: CASSFGGAAANEQFF; CDR3 DNA: TGCGCCAGCAGCTTCGGCGGGGCAGCTGCCAATGAGCAGTTCTTC
CDR3 length: 15; J gene: TRBJ2-5; D gene: NA; clone size: NA; V gene: TRBV6-5; CDR3 protein: CASSYSEGAGETQYF; CDR3 DNA: TGTGCCAGCAGTTACTCGGAGGGGGCTGGGGAGACCCAGTACTTC
CDR3 length: 14; J gene: TRBJ2-7; D gene: NA; clone size: NA; V gene: TRBV7-2; CDR3 protein: CASSLESGTGEQYF; CDR3 DNA: TGTGCCAGCAGCTTAGAATCGGGGACGGGCGAGCAGTACTTC
CDR3 length: 14; J gene: TRBJ1-2; D gene: NA; clone size: many; V gene: TRBV20-1; CDR3 protein: CSARVLREEGGYTF; CDR3 DNA: TGCAGTGCTAGAGTCCTCAGGGAGGAGGGGGGCTACACCTTC
CDR3 length: 12; J gene: TRBJ1-1; D gene: NA; clone size: NA; V gene: TRBV29-1; CDR3 protein: CSAWTGNTEAFF; CDR3 DNA: TGCAGCGCTTGGACGGGTAACACTGAAGCTTTCTTT
CDR3 length: 15; J gene: TRBJ2-3; D gene: TRBD1; clone size: NA; V gene: TRBV12-3/TRBV12-4; CDR3 protein: CASSFGGQLTGTQYF; CDR3 DNA: TGTGCCAGCTCCTTTGGGGGACAGCTAACGGGTACGCAGTATTTT
CDR3 length: 14; J gene: TRBJ2-5; D gene: NA; clone size: NA; V gene: TRBV5-4; CDR3 protein: CASSPHKYQETQYF; CDR3 DNA: TGTGCCAGCAGCCCGCACAAGTACCAAGAGACCCAGTACTTC
CDR3 length: 14; J gene: TRBJ2-1; D gene: NA; clone size: few; V gene: TRBV7-3; CDR3 protein: CASSLNPHNNEQFF; CDR3 DNA: TGTGCCAGCAGCTTAAACCCGCATAACAATGAGCAGTTCTTC
CDR3 length: 13; J gene: TRBJ2-5; D gene: NA; clone size: NA; V gene: TRBV18; CDR3 protein: CASSRPSEETQYF; CDR3 DNA: TGTGCCAGCTCACGGCCTAGCGAGGAGACCCAGTACTTC